These T cell receptor beta chains were read from a single sample in a study of identifying expanded T cells in peripheral blood. Repertoires were generated with immunoSEQ multiplex PCR, while TCRdb's copy carries only in-frame clones and drops some. This sample has 58,000 or so clones, with about 83% found just once. The source material was blood. The receptors were gathered from a person aged 18 to 75 in good health. The CDR3 runs from the conserved cysteine through the conserved F or W. The D gene is left open where the match is weak. Clone size is not always given. Where it is, it says once, few, many or a class for expanded clones.

>NA|TRBJ1-2|NA|14|TRBV19
CASSMNTDYYGYTF
TGTGCCAGTAGTATGAATACAGACTACTATGGCTACACCTTC
>NA|TRBJ2-5|NA|13|TRBV6-9
CASRIGAGETQYF
TGTGCCAGCCGGATTGGGGCTGGGGAGACCCAGTACTTC
>TRBD2|TRBJ2-5|NA|15|TRBV27
CASTELAGSGETQYF
TGTGCCAGTACTGAACTAGCGGGAAGTGGGGAGACCCAGTACTTC
>TRBD2|TRBJ2-1|NA|18|TRBV19
CASSIGAGLAGGYNEQFF
TGTGCCAGTAGTATAGGGGCGGGACTAGCGGGGGGTTACAATGAGCAGTTCTTC
>NA|TRBJ2-3|NA|17|TRBV18
CASSKVGGGLGTDTQYF
TGTGCCAGCTCAAAAGTCGGAGGGGGATTAGGCACAGATACGCAGTATTTT
>NA|TRBJ2-1|NA|13|TRBV6-5
CASRAGQYNEQFF
TGTGCCAGCAGAGCGGGACAATACAATGAGCAGTTCTTC
>NA|TRBJ1-1|once|13|TRBV29-1
CSVVRVMNTEAFF
TGCAGCGTTGTCAGAGTCATGAACACTGAAGCTTTCTTT
>TRBD2|TRBJ2-5|NA|15|TRBV5-4
CASSFPSGLQETQYF
TGTGCCAGCAGCTTCCCTAGCGGGCTCCAAGAGACCCAGTACTTC
>NA|TRBJ1-1|NA|16|TRBV27
CATTVQGSKSNTEAFF
TGTGCCACTACTGTACAGGGTTCGAAGTCCAACACTGAAGCTTTCTTT
>TRBD2|TRBJ2-1|NA|15|TRBV7-9
CASKGGGSSYNEQFF
TGTGCCAGCAAGGGCGGGGGGAGCTCCTACAATGAGCAGTTCTTC
>TRBD2|TRBJ2-5|NA|15|TRBV10-3
CAIRATSGGAETQYF
TGTGCCATCAGGGCGACTAGCGGGGGGGCTGAGACCCAGTACTTC
>TRBD1|TRBJ1-1|NA|14|TRBV5-5
CASSQDLGTGRAFF
TGTGCCAGCAGCCAGGACCTGGGGACAGGGCGAGCTTTCTTT
>NA|TRBJ1-4|once|15|TRBV6-1
CASREPGLPGEKLFF
TGTGCCAGCAGGGAACCGGGCCTCCCCGGGGAAAAACTGTTTTTT
>TRBD1|TRBJ2-7|once|15|TRBV4-3
CASSQAWDRAYEQYF
TGCGCCAGCAGCCAAGCCTGGGACAGGGCCTACGAGCAGTACTTC
>NA|TRBJ1-3|few|15|TRBV9
CASSETAYSGNTIYF
TGTGCCAGCAGTGAGACAGCCTACTCTGGAAACACCATATATTTT
>NA|TRBJ2-5|NA|14|TRBV2
CASSEITGQETQYF
TGTGCCAGCAGTGAAATCACAGGGCAAGAGACCCAGTACTTC
>NA|TRBJ2-5|NA|14|TRBV5-1
CASSFAGPQETQYF
TGCGCCAGCAGCTTCGCGGGACCCCAAGAGACCCAGTACTTC